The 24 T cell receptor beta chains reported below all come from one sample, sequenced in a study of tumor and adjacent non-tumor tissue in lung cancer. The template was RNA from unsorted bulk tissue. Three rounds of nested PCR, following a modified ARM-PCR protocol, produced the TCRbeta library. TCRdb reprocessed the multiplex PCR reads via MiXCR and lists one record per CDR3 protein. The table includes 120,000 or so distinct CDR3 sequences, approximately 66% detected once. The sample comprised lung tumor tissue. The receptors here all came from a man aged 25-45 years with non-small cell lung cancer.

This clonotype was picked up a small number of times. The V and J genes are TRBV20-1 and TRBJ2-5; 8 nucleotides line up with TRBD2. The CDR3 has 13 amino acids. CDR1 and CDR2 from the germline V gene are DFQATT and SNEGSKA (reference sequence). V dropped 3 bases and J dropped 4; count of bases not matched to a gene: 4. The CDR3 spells CSASGGDSETQYF. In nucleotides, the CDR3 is TGCAGTGCTAGCGGGGGGGATTCAGAGACCCAGTACTTC.

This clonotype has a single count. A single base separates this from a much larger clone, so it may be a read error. CDR3 nucleotides: TGTGCCAGCAGTTGGACTAGCGGGGGAGACGAGGAGTACTTC. Its protein is CASSWTSGGDEEYF. V usage is TRBV6-2 or TRBV6-3 and J usage is TRBJ2-7; 13 bases line up with TRBD2. CDR1 is MNHEY and CDR2 is SVGEGT in the germline V gene. The CDR3 covers 14 residues.

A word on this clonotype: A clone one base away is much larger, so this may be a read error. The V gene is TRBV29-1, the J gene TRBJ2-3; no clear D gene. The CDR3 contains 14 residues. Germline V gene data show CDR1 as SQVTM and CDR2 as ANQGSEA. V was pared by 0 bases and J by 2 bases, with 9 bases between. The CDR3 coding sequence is TGCAGCGTTGAAGATTACGAGGACACAGATACGCAGTATTTT. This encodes CSVEDYEDTDTQYF.

CDR3 residues: CASSLDRANEKLFF. The CDR3 nucleotides are TGTGCCAGCAGCTTAGACAGGGCTAATGAAAAACTGTTTTTT. The J gene is TRBJ1-4, the V gene TRBV7-2, with a possible D match to TRBD1 (6 bases). Germline CDR1 SGHTA, CDR2 FQGNSA. Deletions cut 1 base from V and 3 bases from J, with 6 bases between. There are 14 residues in the CDR3. The whole variable domain, remainder taken from reference TRBV7-2 and TRBJ1-4, is GAGVSQSPSNKVTEKGKDVELRCDPISGHTALYWYRQSLGQGLEFLIYFQGNSAPDKSGLPSDRFSAERTGGSVSTLTIQRTQQEDSAVYLCASSLDRANEKLFFGSGTQLSVL.

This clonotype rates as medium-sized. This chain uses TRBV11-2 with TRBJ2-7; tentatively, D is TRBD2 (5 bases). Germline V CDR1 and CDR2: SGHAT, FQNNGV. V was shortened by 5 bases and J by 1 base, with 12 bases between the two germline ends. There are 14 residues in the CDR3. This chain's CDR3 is CASSTGFRSYEQYF. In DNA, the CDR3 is TGTGCCAGCAGCACGGGATTTAGATCCTACGAGCAGTACTTC.

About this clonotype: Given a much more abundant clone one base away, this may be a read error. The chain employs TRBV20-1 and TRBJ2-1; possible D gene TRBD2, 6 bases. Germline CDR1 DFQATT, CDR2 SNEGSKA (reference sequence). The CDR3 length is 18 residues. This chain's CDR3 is CSAREGDRGMSSYNEQSF. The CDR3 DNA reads TGCAGTGCTAGAGAGGGAGACCGGGGGATGAGTTCCTACAATGAGCAGTCCTTC.

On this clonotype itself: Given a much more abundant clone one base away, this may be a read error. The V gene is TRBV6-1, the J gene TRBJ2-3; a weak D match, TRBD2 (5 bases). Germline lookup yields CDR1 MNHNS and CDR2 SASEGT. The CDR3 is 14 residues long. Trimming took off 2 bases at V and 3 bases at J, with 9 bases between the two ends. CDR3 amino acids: CASSELPGTDTQYF. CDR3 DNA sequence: TGTGCCAGCAGTGAATTGCCGGGGACAGATACGCAGTATTTT.

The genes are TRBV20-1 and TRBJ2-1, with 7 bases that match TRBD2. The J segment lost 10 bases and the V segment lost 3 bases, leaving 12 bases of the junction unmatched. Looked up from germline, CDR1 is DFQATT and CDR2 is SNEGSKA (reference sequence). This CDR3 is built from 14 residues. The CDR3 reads CSASPGLVSNEQFF. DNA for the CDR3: TGCAGTGCTAGCCCCGGACTAGTCAGTAACGAGCAGTTCTTC.

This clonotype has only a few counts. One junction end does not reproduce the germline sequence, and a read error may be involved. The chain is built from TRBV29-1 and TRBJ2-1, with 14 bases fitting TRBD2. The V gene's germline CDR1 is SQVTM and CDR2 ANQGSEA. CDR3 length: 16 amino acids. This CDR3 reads CSVGATSGGEYNEQFF. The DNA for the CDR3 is TGTAGCGTTGGCGCGACTAGCGGGGGGGAGTACAATGAGCAGTTCTTC.

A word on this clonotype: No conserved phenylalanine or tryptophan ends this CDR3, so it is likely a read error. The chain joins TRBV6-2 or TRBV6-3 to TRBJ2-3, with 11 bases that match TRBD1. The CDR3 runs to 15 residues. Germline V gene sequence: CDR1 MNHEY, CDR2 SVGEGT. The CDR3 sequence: CASSDRTGGTDTQYL. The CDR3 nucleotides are TGTGCCAGCAGTGACCGGACAGGGGGCACAGATACACAGTATTTG.

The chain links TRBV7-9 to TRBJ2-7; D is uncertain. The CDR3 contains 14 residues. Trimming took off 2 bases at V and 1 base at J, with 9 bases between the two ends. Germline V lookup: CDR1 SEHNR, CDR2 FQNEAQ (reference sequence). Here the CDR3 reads CASSLKIQSYEQYF. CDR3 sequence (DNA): TGTGCCAGCAGCTTAAAGATACAGTCCTACGAGCAGTACTTC.

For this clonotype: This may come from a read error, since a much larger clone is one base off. The CDR3 bases are TGTGCCAGCAGTTACTCGGGTAGAGGAGCTTTCTTT. Residues: CASSYSGRGAFF. The V gene is TRBV6-5, the J gene TRBJ1-1; no firm D call. V gave up 0 bases and J gave up 10 bases, with 9 bases separating them. The CDR3 loop spans 12 amino acids. Germline CDR1 reads MNHEY; CDR2 reads SVGAGI.

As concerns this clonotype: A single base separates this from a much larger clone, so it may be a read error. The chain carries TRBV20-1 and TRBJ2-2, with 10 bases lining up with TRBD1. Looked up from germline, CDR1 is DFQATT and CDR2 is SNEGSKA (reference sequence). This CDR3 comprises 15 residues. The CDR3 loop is CSASRQGADTGEPFF. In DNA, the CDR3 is TGCAGTGCTAGCCGACAGGGGGCGGACACCGGGGAGCCGTTTTTT.

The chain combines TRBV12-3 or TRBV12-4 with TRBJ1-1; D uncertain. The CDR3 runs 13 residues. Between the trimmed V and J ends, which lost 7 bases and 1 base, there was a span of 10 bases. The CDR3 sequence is CASTRHSNTEAFF. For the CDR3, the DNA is TGTGCCAGCACAAGACATTCGAACACTGAAGCTTTCTTT.

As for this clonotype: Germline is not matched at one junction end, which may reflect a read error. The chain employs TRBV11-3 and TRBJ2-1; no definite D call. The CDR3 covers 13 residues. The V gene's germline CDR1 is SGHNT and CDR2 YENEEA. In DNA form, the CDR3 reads TGTGCCAGCAGCCTAGACGAATTAACTAAGCAGTTCTTC. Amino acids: CASSLDELTKQFF.

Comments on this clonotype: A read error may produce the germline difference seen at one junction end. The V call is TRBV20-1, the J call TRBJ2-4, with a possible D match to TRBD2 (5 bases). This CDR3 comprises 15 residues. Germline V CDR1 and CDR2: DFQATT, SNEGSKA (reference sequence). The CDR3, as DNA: TGCAGTGCTAGCGTGGTAGGGAGAGCCCAAAAGATTCAGAAGTTC. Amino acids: CSASVVGRAQKIQKF.

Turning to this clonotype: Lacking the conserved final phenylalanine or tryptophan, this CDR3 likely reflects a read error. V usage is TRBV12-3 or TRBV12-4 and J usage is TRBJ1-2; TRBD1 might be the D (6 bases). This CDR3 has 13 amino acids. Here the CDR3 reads CAGSTGGGDGYTS. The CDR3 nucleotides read TGTGCCGGCAGCACTGGGGGGGGCGATGGCTACACCTCC.

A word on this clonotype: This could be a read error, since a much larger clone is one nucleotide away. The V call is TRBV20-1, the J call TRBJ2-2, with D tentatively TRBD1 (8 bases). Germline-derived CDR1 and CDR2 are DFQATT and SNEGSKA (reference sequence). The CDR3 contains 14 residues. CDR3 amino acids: CSAQGGRNTGALFF. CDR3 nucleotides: TGCAGTGCACAGGGGGGGAGAAACACCGGGGCGCTGTTTTTT.

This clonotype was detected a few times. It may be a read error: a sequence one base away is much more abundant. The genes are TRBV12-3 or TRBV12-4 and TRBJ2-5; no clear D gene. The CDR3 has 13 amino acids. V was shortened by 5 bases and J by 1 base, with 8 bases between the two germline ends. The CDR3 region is CASSGLIQETQYF. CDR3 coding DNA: TGTGCCAGCAGTGGGCTAATCCAAGAGACCCAGTACTTC.

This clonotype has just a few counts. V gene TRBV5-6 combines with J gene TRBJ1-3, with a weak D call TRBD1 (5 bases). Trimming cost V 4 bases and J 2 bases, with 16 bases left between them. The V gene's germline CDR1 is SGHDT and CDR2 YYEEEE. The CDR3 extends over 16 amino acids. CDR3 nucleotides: TGTGCCAGCAGCCCCCTTAAGACAGCGACTGGAAACACCATATATTTT. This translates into CASSPLKTATGNTIYF.

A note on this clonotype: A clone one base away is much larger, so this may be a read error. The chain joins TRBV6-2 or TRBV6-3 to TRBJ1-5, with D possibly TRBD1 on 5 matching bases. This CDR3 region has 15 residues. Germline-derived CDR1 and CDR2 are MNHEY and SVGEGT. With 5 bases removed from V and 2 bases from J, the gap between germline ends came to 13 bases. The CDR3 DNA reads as TGTGCCAGCAGTCATCAAAACAGGCGCAATCAGCCCCAGCATTTT. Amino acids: CASSHQNRRNQPQHF.

The CDR3 loop reads CSAREDLASVETQYF. The DNA of the CDR3 is TGCAGTGCTAGAGAAGACCTAGCGTCAGTAGAGACCCAGTACTTC. The V call is TRBV20-1, the J call TRBJ2-5; weak D call: TRBD2 (6 bases). The germline gives CDR1 DFQATT, CDR2 SNEGSKA (reference sequence). The ends were cut back, 0 bases at V and 4 bases at J, with 15 bases in the middle. This CDR3 has 15 amino acids.

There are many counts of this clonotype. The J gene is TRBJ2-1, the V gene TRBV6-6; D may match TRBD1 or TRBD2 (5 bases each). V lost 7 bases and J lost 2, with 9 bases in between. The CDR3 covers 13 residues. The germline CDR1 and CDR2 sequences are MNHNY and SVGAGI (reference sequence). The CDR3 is CASTGGPYNEQFF. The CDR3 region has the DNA TGTGCCAGCACTGGGGGTCCCTACAATGAGCAGTTCTTC.

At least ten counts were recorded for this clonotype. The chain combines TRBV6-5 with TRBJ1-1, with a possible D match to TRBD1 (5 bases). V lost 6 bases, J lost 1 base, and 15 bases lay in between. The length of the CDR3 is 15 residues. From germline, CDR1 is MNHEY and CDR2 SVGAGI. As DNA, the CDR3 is TGTGCCAGCAGCCGCCGCAGGGAGGGGAACACTGAAGCTTTCTTT. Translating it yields CASSRRREGNTEAFF.